Detailed here is one TCR beta chain. Participants were placed into cohorts based on the clinical history they reported. The data derive from a study of blood T cell repertoires in COVID-19. From germline, CDR1 is SGHRS and CDR2 YFSETQ. The CDR3 spans 15 residues. V was trimmed by 0 bases and J by 7 bases, leaving 13 bases between them. Authors' analysis steps: By means of reference gene primer amplification, nucleated cell counts were estimated. Assay used: immunoSEQ multiplex PCR; TCRdb lists only in-frame clones, some missing. That table supplies the V and J calls and clone size; D and trimming were determined from the DNA. The table lists approximately 170,000 clones, approximately 88% of them singletons.

The chain is built from TRBV5-1 and TRBJ1-4; no clear D gene. The sequenced sample was PBMCs or T cells enriched from blood (not recorded which). This sequence originates from a woman aged 25 to 39 who had recovered from COVID-19. As DNA, the CDR3 is TGCGCCAGCAGCTTGGGGGCGACTGGGAGTGAAAAACTGTTTTTT. Translating gives CASSLGATGSEKLFF.